Presented here are 26 T cell receptor beta chains from one specimen sequenced in a study of T cells in Graves' hyperthyroidism and ophthalmopathy. RNA transcripts gave rise to amplified TCR beta CDR3 regions. The HTBI primer set served for first-round RT-PCR of the TCR CDR3. TCRdb called the multiplex PCR reads again in MiXCR, with one record for every CDR3 protein. The repertoire has 300,000 to 450,000 distinct CDR3 sequences, approximately 15% of them found once; the top ten carry less than 20%. Sequences were obtained from blood. These receptors all stem from a woman aged 25 to 39 with Graves' ophthalmopathy.

This clonotype was counted many times. The chain combines TRBV3-1 with TRBJ2-3, with TRBD2 as a possible D gene (6 bases). This CDR3 spans 15 amino acids. Trimming shortened V by 4 bases and J by 6 bases, and 17 bases separated the two germline ends. CDR1 is LGHDT, CDR2 YNNKEL, per germline (reference sequence). CDR3 sequence (DNA): TGTGCCAGCAGCCCTTCTAGCGCTAGTCTTGATACGCAGTATTTT. It encodes CASSPSSASLDTQYF.

This clonotype was found many times. The V gene is TRBV12-3 or TRBV12-4, the J gene TRBJ2-3; D possibly matches TRBD1 or TRBD2 (6 bases each). V was pared by 6 bases and J by 5 bases, with 21 bases between. CDR3 length: 16 amino acids. The CDR3 loop is CASSPTVGGPQDTQYF. DNA for the CDR3: TGTGCCAGCAGCCCTACTGTTGGGGGGCCACAAGATACGCAGTATTTT.

At least ten counts were recorded for this clonotype. This chain links TRBV5-1 with TRBJ1-6; D is unresolved. Germline loops: CDR1 SGHRS, CDR2 YFSETQ. This CDR3 has 15 residues. The V end was cut by 2 bases, the J end by 7 bases, with 13 bases between. CDR3 sequence reads: CASSFTLLRNSPLHF. In DNA, the CDR3 is TGCGCCAGCAGCTTCACCCTCCTGAGGAATTCACCCCTCCACTTT.

V and J are TRBV6-1 and TRBJ1-5; TRBD1 matches at 9 bases. The germline gives CDR1 MNHNS, CDR2 SASEGT. V lost 6 bases to trimming and J lost 3 bases; unmatched junction nucleotides: 9. This CDR3 comprises 16 residues. CDR3 coding DNA: TGTGCCAGCAGGCCACAGGGGGCATTAAACAATCAGCCCCAGCATTTT. As protein: CASRPQGALNNQPQHF.

This clonotype came up many times. V and J are TRBV18 and TRBJ1-2; D not resolved. The V gene's germline CDR1 is KGHSH and CDR2 LQKENI. Trimming left V 3 bases short and J 3 bases short, with 11 bases between. The length of the CDR3 is 14 residues. The CDR3 region has the DNA TGTGCCAGCTCACCGGCCAGCTTAGACTATGGCTACACCTTC. It is translated as CASSPASLDYGYTF.

This clonotype was recorded many times. The chain carries TRBV20-1 and TRBJ1-5, with TRBD1 as a possible D gene (5 bases). This CDR3 has 13 amino acids. The V gene lost 3 bases and the J gene lost 7 bases, with 13 bases spanning the gap. Germline V CDR1 and CDR2: DFQATT, SNEGSKA (reference sequence). This chain's CDR3 is CSASWQGGQPQHF. The CDR3 bases are TGCAGTGCTAGTTGGCAGGGTGGGCAGCCCCAGCATTTT.

This clonotype has a handful of counts. The V call is TRBV6-2 or TRBV6-3, the J call TRBJ1-2; 10 bases are a match to TRBD1. The V segment lost 7 bases and the J segment 7 bases; nucleotides outside the gene matches: 12. The CDR3 runs 15 residues. Germline V gene data show CDR1 as MNHEY and CDR2 as SVGEGT. The DNA of the CDR3 is TGTGCCAGCATAACCGGGACAGGGGCGGCTTTTGGCTACACCTTC. It is translated as CASITGTGAAFGYTF.

The chain couples TRBV6-1 to TRBJ1-5; D might be TRBD1 (6 bases). CDR3 size: 15 residues. Germline CDR1 MNHNS, CDR2 SASEGT. V was pared by 6 bases and J by 7 bases, with 19 bases between. CDR3 protein: CASRDGAAGGQPQHF. In nucleotides, the CDR3 is TGTGCCAGCAGGGACGGGGCAGCGGGGGGCCAGCCCCAGCATTTT.

The chain employs TRBV7-2 and TRBJ2-1, with 9 positions matching TRBD1. V shed 0 bases and J 10 bases; nucleotides not matched to a gene: 1. Germline V gene lookup returns CDR1 SGHTA and CDR2 FQGNSA. The CDR3 runs 13 residues. The CDR3 spells CASSLAGQGEQFF. Written as DNA, the CDR3 is TGTGCCAGCAGCTTAGCCGGACAGGGGGAGCAGTTCTTC.

The chain has TRBV5-6 and TRBJ1-4, with 7 bases that match TRBD1. The germline CDR1 and CDR2 sequences are SGHDT and YYEEEE. Losses at the gene ends were 4 bases for V and 2 bases for J; bases not matched to a gene: 5. CDR3 length equals 15 residues. This chain's CDR3 is CASSGQQGTNEKLFF. CDR3 DNA sequence: TGTGCCAGCAGCGGACAACAGGGGACTAATGAAAAACTGTTTTTT. The entire variable domain, with the rest obtained from reference TRBV5-6 and TRBJ1-4, is as follows: DAGVTQSPTHLIKTRGQQVTLRCSPKSGHDTVSWYQQALGQGPQFIFQYYEEEERQRGNFPDRFSGHQFPNYSSELNVNALLLGDSALYLCASSGQQGTNEKLFFGSGTQLSVL.

In its sample, this clonotype was seen many times. V and J are TRBV11-1 and TRBJ1-1, with D perhaps TRBD1 (5 bases). The V gene lost 1 base and the J gene lost 1 base, with 16 bases spanning the gap. The CDR3 has 17 residues. Per the germline V gene, CDR1 is SGHAT and CDR2 is FQDESV (reference sequence). CDR3 sequence (DNA): TGTGCCAGCAGCTTAGTCCACGGGACGGCAGGGAACACTGAAGCTTTCTTT. Amino acid sequence: CASSLVHGTAGNTEAFF.

This clonotype was found a few times. This rearrangement joins TRBV20-1 to TRBJ1-6; D possibly corresponds to TRBD1 (5 bases). The germline V and J ends were trimmed by 3 bases and 10 bases, with 16 bases remaining between them. CDR1 and CDR2 from the germline V gene are DFQATT and SNEGSKA (reference sequence). The CDR3 spans 14 residues. The CDR3 protein is CSARGQWGRSPLHF. CDR3 coding DNA: TGCAGTGCTAGGGGGCAGTGGGGTCGCTCACCCCTCCACTTT.

This clonotype was observed a handful of times. The DNA for the CDR3 is TGCGCCAGCAGCTTGGAAGGGACCGGCGAGCAGTACTTC. Its translation is CASSLEGTGEQYF. V and J are TRBV5-1 and TRBJ2-7; either TRBD1 or TRBD2 may fit D (5 bases each). The germline V gene encodes CDR1 SGHRS and CDR2 YFSETQ. V lost 0 bases, J lost 6 bases, and 10 bases lay in between. This CDR3 comprises 13 residues. The full variable domain, its missing parts supplied by reference TRBV5-1 and TRBJ2-7, is KAGVTQTPRYLIKTRGQQVTLSCSPISGHRSVSWYQQTPGQGLQFLFEYFSETQRNKGNFPGRFSGRQFSNSRSEMNVSTLELGDSALYLCASSLEGTGEQYFGPGTRLTVT.

This clonotype was detected ten times or more. The chain uses TRBV5-1 and TRBJ1-1, with TRBD1 matching 7 bases. Germline V CDR1 and CDR2: SGHRS, YFSETQ. Trimming at V came to 1 base and at J to 1 base, leaving 7 bases not matched to a gene. The CDR3 extends over 16 amino acids. CDR3 in DNA: TGCGCCAGCAGCTTGCCCAGACAGGGAACGAACACTGAAGCTTTCTTT. Translated, it gives CASSLPRQGTNTEAFF. Variable domain in full (rest from reference TRBV5-1 and TRBJ1-1): KAGVTQTPRYLIKTRGQQVTLSCSPISGHRSVSWYQQTPGQGLQFLFEYFSETQRNKGNFPGRFSGRQFSNSRSEMNVSTLELGDSALYLCASSLPRQGTNTEAFFGQGTRLTVV.

This clonotype was seen many times. The chain recombines TRBV28 with TRBJ2-1, with unresolved D. Germline CDR1 MDHEN, CDR2 SYDVKM. V shed 6 bases and J shed 6 bases, with 15 bases lying between them. CDR3 length equals 14 residues. Here the CDR3 DNA reads TGTGCCAGCAGAGCAGGTCTGGCGGCCAATGAGCAGTTCTTC. It translates to CASRAGLAANEQFF.

This clonotype was counted many times. The chain has TRBV18 and TRBJ2-5; TRBD2 matches at 8 bases. CDR1 is KGHSH, CDR2 LQKENI, per germline. The CDR3 runs to 14 residues. V was clipped by 5 bases and J by 5 bases; unmatched bases: 7. CDR3 loop: CASSTSGGEETQYF. The CDR3 DNA is TGTGCCAGCTCAACCAGCGGGGGCGAGGAGACCCAGTACTTC. The full variable domain, with the rest looked up from reference TRBV18 and TRBJ2-5, is NAGVMQNPRHLVRRRGQEARLRCSPMKGHSHVYWYRQLPEEGLKFMVYLQKENIIDESGMPKERFSAEFPKEGPSILRIQQVVRGDSAAYFCASSTSGGEETQYFGPGTRLLVL.

A remark on this clonotype: The junction shows a germline mismatch at one end, possibly a read error. The gene calls are TRBV24-1 and TRBJ2-3, with 7 bases identical to TRBD2. There are 17 residues in the CDR3. Germline V gene sequence: CDR1 KGHDR, CDR2 SFDVKD. The DNA for the CDR3 is TGTGCCGCCAGTTTACCAGCGGGGCCGCGTGGCACAGATACGCAGTATTTT. Translated: CAASLPAGPRGTDTQYF.

This clonotype was counted many times. This chain joins TRBV27 and TRBJ2-5, with TRBD2 matching over 9 bases. The CDR3 runs to 15 residues. Per the germline V gene, CDR1 is MNHEY and CDR2 is SMNVEV (reference sequence). The J segment lost 4 bases and the V segment lost 3 bases, leaving 6 bases of the junction unmatched. The CDR3 loop reads CASSFERGAPETQYF. Written as DNA, the CDR3 is TGTGCCAGCAGTTTTGAGCGGGGGGCCCCAGAGACCCAGTACTTC.

This clonotype has ten or more counts. The V gene is TRBV20-1, the J gene TRBJ2-5; maybe TRBD1 (5 bases). The CDR3 sequence is 14 residues long. Trimming took off 1 base at V and 10 bases at J, with 19 bases between the two ends. Germline lookup yields CDR1 DFQATT and CDR2 SNEGSKA (reference sequence). In nucleotides, the CDR3 is TGCAGTGCTAGAGTCTGGAGCGAGACAGAACACCAGTACTTC. It encodes CSARVWSETEHQYF.

Many counts were recorded for this clonotype. The V call is TRBV29-1, the J call TRBJ2-5; TRBD1 aligns across 8 bases. V was clipped by 7 bases and J by 3 bases; unmatched bases: 13. The germline gives CDR1 SQVTM, CDR2 ANQGSEA. The CDR3 extends over 15 amino acids. The chain's CDR3 is CSDPRQGPREETQYF. The CDR3 DNA reads TGCAGCGACCCTCGACAGGGGCCACGAGAAGAGACCCAGTACTTC.

The rearrangement links TRBV3-1 to TRBJ1-1; D gene uncertain. Per germline, CDR1 LGHDT and CDR2 YNNKEL (reference sequence). V lost 1 base, J lost 0 bases, and 9 bases lay in between. The CDR3 sequence is 15 residues long. The CDR3: CASSQGTFMNTEAFF. CDR3 in DNA: TGTGCCAGCAGCCAAGGTACGTTCATGAACACTGAAGCTTTCTTT. Full variable domain (missing parts from reference TRBV3-1 and TRBJ1-1): DTAVSQTPKYLVTQMGNDKSIKCEQNLGHDTMYWYKQDSKKFLKIMFSYNNKELIINETVPNRFSPKSPDKAHLNLHINSLELGDSAVYFCASSQGTFMNTEAFFGQGTRLTVV.

In its sample, this clonotype was seen many times. The rearrangement links TRBV5-1 to TRBJ2-1; 11 bases line up with TRBD1. Germline assignment: CDR1 SGHRS and CDR2 YFSETQ. CDR3 length: 14 amino acids. J was trimmed by 6 bases and V by 4 bases; bases with no gene match: 3. DNA of the CDR3: TGCGCCAGCAGCCAGGACAGGGGGCTCAATGAGCAGTTCTTC. Protein sequence: CASSQDRGLNEQFF.

This clonotype was counted ten times or more. The gene calls are TRBV2 and TRBJ1-5; the D is unclear. Between the trimmed V and J ends, which lost 7 bases and 0 bases, there was a span of 13 bases. The CDR3 consists of 15 residues. Per germline, CDR1 SNHLY and CDR2 FYNNEI. CDR3 DNA sequence: TGTGCCAGCACTACAAACCCCAATAGCAATCAGCCCCAGCATTTT. It codes for CASTTNPNSNQPQHF.

J is TRBJ1-5 and V is TRBV28; 8 positions match TRBD1. The CDR3 extends over 14 amino acids. Germline V gene sequence: CDR1 MDHEN, CDR2 SYDVKM. The junction had 3 bases not matched to a gene; V was cut back by 3 bases and J by 5 bases. The CDR3 DNA sequence: TGTGCCAGCAGTTTGACAGGGGACTATCAGCCCCAGCATTTT. It codes for CASSLTGDYQPQHF.

This clonotype was counted ten times or more. The chain combines TRBV29-1 with TRBJ2-3; TRBD2 matches 8 bases. The CDR3 is 16 amino acids. Germline V lookup: CDR1 SQVTM, CDR2 ANQGSEA. The V and J ends lost 6 bases and 1 base, in that order; junction bases with no gene match: 12. The CDR3 loop is CSVALASGGRTDTQYF. The CDR3 nucleotides are TGCAGCGTCGCCCTCGCAAGCGGGGGACGCACAGATACGCAGTATTTT.

This clonotype occurred many times. The chain has TRBV7-9 and TRBJ2-1, with D possibly matching TRBD2 (5 bases). CDR1 and CDR2 (germline): SEHNR, FQNEAQ (reference sequence). Trimming stripped 11 bases from V and 6 bases from J, with 14 bases between. CDR3 length equals 12 residues. DNA of the CDR3: TGTGCCGGCGACTCGGGAAGCAATGAGCAGTTCTTC. Residues: CAGDSGSNEQFF.